This TCR beta chain came from a study of T cells in Graves' hyperthyroidism and ophthalmopathy. Diagnosis of hyperthyroidism was new in patients aged 18 to 65, and its duration was under 2 months. Clinical symptoms, serum thyroxine and TRAb, thyroid ultrasound and orbital computed tomography together formed the diagnostic basis. This clonotype was detected many times. RNA transcripts provided the source from which TCR beta CDR3 regions were amplified. In the first-round RT-PCR of the TCR CDR3, the HTBI primer set was used. One entry per CDR3 protein, called by TCRdb with MiXCR from the multiplex PCR reads. In the table there are 300,000 to 400,000 distinct CDR3 sequences, roughly 18% of which are singletons. The CDR3 has 12 amino acids. Trimming removed 2 bases from V and 4 bases from J, with 5 bases in between.

The sample consisted of blood. The receptor was derived from a woman aged 50 to 65 with Graves' hyperthyroidism. V usage is TRBV12-3 or TRBV12-4 and J usage is TRBJ1-2; D not resolved. The chain's CDR3 is CASSLFLYGYTF. CDR3 DNA: TGTGCCAGCAGTTTATTTCTCTATGGCTACACCTTC.